This T cell receptor beta chain was profiled in a study of shared clonotypes between healthy human individuals. General study results and limits: The expectation was that sequencing depth would affect clonotype sharing among donors. Estimated clonotype richness was generally higher in naive than memory subsets.

Both subsets, CD45RA+ naive and CD45RA-negative memory, were split from the CD4+ cells. A word on this clone: As yet, its antigen is unknown.

Data came from immunoSEQ multiplex PCR; TCRdb stores just in-frame clones and leaves some out. The table includes over 2 million clones, approximately 95% detected once. Trimming pared 3 bases from V and 0 bases from J, leaving 12 bases between. CDR1 and CDR2 (germline): MNHEY, SVGAGI. This CDR3 comprises 15 residues. This receptor was taken from a man younger than 30 in good health. J is TRBJ2-7 and V is TRBV6-5, with D uncertain. Input material: naive CD4+ T cells sorted from blood. Described subset: CD45RA+ positively selected. Here the CDR3 DNA reads TGTGCCAGCAGTTATGACCAATCAACCTCCTACGAGCAGTACTTC. It specifies CASSYDQSTSYEQYF.